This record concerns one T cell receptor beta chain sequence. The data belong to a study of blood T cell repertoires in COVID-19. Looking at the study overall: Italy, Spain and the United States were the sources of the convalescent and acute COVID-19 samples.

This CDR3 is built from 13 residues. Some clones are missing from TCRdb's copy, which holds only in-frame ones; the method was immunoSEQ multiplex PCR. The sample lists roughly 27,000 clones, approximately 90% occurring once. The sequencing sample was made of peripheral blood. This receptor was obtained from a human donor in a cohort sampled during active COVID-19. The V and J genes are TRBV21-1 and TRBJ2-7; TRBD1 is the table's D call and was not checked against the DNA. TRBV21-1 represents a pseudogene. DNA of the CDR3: TGTGCCGGACCAGGGCCCAGCTCCTACGAGCAGTACTTC. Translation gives CAGPGPSSYEQYF.